This TCR beta chain was sequenced for a study of T cell changes during pregnancy in multiple sclerosis. The CDR3 extends over 15 amino acids. V lost 5 bases and J 2 bases, leaving 15 bases between the germline ends. Germline loops: CDR1 MNHEY, CDR2 SMNVEV (reference sequence). Profiling relied on immunoSEQ multiplex PCR, and the TCRdb table lists in-frame clones only, not all of them. The sample records approximately 46,000 clones, 92% being singletons. Sequencing used CD4+ T cells from peripheral blood mononuclear cells, obtained after pregnancy. This TCR was sampled from a female donor with multiple sclerosis, enrolled in a pregnancy study. The rearrangement links TRBV27 to TRBJ2-5, with D possibly matching TRBD1 (5 bases). The CDR3 nucleotides read TGTGCCAGCAGTCCCCGGTGGCAGGGTCAAGAGACCCAGTACTTC. Its protein is CASSPRWQGQETQYF.